Sequencing of this T cell receptor (beta chain) was carried out in a study of cytomegalovirus exposure and HLA in healthy donors. Across the study: A later analysis reported the approximately 120 validation repertoires used the same platform as the roughly 700 first-cohort repertoires.

General study findings and limits: The listing of roughly 160 TCR beta chains classed them as cytomegalovirus-associated.

The CDR3 has 14 amino acids. Losses at the gene ends were 1 base for V and 5 bases for J; bases not matched to a gene: 3. CDR1 and CDR2 (germline): SGHRS, YFSETQ. This clone showed up just a few times. What it recognizes is unknown. Sequenced by immunoSEQ multiplex PCR; TCRdb stores in-frame clones only, minus some. Counted here are 150,000 or so clones, 85% to 90% occurring once; the ten biggest clones make up 2.1%. This TCR derives from a human donor in good health. J is TRBJ2-7 and V is TRBV5-1; 10 nucleotides align to TRBD2. Sequencing was carried out using PBMCs. In nucleotides, the CDR3 is TGCGCCAGCAGCTTGACTAGCGGGAAAGACGAGCAGTACTTC. Its protein product is CASSLTSGKDEQYF.